The rows below give T cell receptor beta chains drawn from one sample of a study of molecular identifiers for immune sequencing clone quantification. TCRdb re-derived calls from the PCR reads in MiXCR, one entry per CDR3 protein. This sample yields over 600,000 distinct CDR3 sequences, of which about 20% are seen a single time; roughly 0.85% belongs to the top ten. Sequencing was carried out using naive CD8+ T cells from blood, with Jurkat cell RNA spiked in. The source is a human donor in good health. Some libraries in this study had Jurkat cell RNA spiked in. Each CDR3 is given without its conserved first and last residue.

>TRBV20-1|TRBJ2-1
SASDRIGAYNEQF
>TRBV4-2|TRBJ2-7
ASSQEMTGTGGLSEQY
>TRBV7-6|TRBJ2-6
ASSLVGSSGANVLT
>TRBV30|TRBJ2-5
AWSAGVGVETQY
>TRBV20-1|TRBJ1-3
SARTVNSGNTIY
>TRBV7-9|TRBJ2-5
ASSLASREETQY
>TRBV12-3/TRBV12-4|TRBJ2-3
ASSLRGPDTQY
>TRBV7-9|TRBJ2-1
ASSLGSDNEQF
>TRBV29-1|TRBJ2-2
SARTGNTGELF
>TRBV6-6|TRBJ2-1
ASSRWASGGNEQF
>TRBV25-1|TRBJ2-1
ASSDSQPLSEQF
>TRBV5-8|TRBJ2-1
ASSAGEGQF
>TRBV7-9|TRBJ2-7
ASSDGHRAYEQY
>TRBV9|TRBJ2-1
ASSAVDWQGNEQF
>TRBV6-2/TRBV6-3|TRBJ2-3
ASRRTSGRITDTQY
>TRBV5-1|TRBJ1-4
ASSSVGSSNEKLF
>TRBV7-9|TRBJ2-1
ASSAAISGSGNEQF
>TRBV6-2/TRBV6-3|TRBJ2-5
ASSYGAGEY
>TRBV12-3/TRBV12-4|TRBJ2-1
ASSIVLDEQF
>TRBV29-1|TRBJ2-1
SVEGTSYNEQF
>TRBV4-1|TRBJ2-3
ASSRGTGVTDTQY
>TRBV10-2|TRBJ1-5
ASSDVRGSNQPQH
>TRBV5-4|TRBJ2-1
ASSLPGDSSYNEQF
>TRBV1|TRBJ2-3
TSRQTGTSGRAGTDTQY
>TRBV6-2/TRBV6-3|TRBJ1-1
ASSLTGGIEAF
>TRBV6-5|TRBJ2-2
ASSPDQGANGELF
>TRBV6-2/TRBV6-3|TRBJ1-5
ASSIDRYSNQPQH
>TRBV12-3/TRBV12-4|TRBJ1-5
ASSLEFLSNQPQH
>TRBV28|TRBJ2-3
ASSARLAGVTDTQY
>TRBV7-2|TRBJ2-2
ASSLEGTGELF
>TRBV19|TRBJ2-7
ASSPNPGPLNTGDAYEQY
>TRBV4-3|TRBJ2-4
ASSQDSGGANIQY
>TRBV5-6|TRBJ2-7
ASSLALARWEQY
>TRBV5-1|TRBJ1-1
ASSLSGIDTEAF
>TRBV7-9|TRBJ1-6
ASSPATGRGSPLH
>TRBV4-2|TRBJ2-3
ASSQDGLLAGSTDTQY
>TRBV9|TRBJ2-5
ASSVGRGPQETQY
>TRBV11-3|TRBJ2-3
ASSLAPGDTDTQY
>TRBV3-1|TRBJ2-6
ASSLLIRSGANVLT
>TRBV7-9|TRBJ1-1
ASSNRDQLVAEAF
>TRBV3-1|TRBJ1-1
ASSQDTLNTEAF
>TRBV29-1|TRBJ1-2
SVEVMDRVYGYT
>TRBV11-2|TRBJ2-7
AGSPGTGGLSSIEQY
>TRBV4-1|TRBJ2-1
ASSQPSGVAQF
>TRBV28|TRBJ1-5
ASSYGQGAQPQH
>TRBV24-1|TRBJ2-2
ATSSIEVADTGELF
>TRBV12-3/TRBV12-4|TRBJ2-3
ASSRSEGQY
>TRBV6-5|TRBJ2-3
ASSYRGQTDTQY